Shown below are 25 T cell receptor beta chains from a single sample sequenced in a study of shared clonotypes between healthy human individuals. As defined, naive CD8 cells were CD45RO-negative and positively selected for CCR7, with terminally differentiated effector memory CD45RA+ cells excluded. The protocol was immunoSEQ multiplex PCR, while the TCRdb copy is restricted to in-frame clones and leaves out a portion. This sample has approximately 2,200,000 clones; 90% to 95% occur once, and the top ten carry more than 1.5%. The specimen sequenced was naive CD8+ T cells from PBMCs. Receptors were obtained from a young man in good health. Some clones in this sample may be carry-over from other donors' samples.

This rearrangement joins TRBV4-2 to TRBJ2-7; 9 bases agree with TRBD1. CDR3 size: 15 residues. The V segment lost 4 bases and the J segment 7 bases; nucleotides outside the gene matches: 11. Germline CDR1 LGHNA, CDR2 YNFKEQ. The CDR3: CASSPTGTGREEQYF. The DNA of the CDR3 is TGTGCCAGCAGCCCCACCGGGACAGGGAGAGAGGAGCAGTACTTC.

The rearrangement links TRBV27 to TRBJ2-5; unclear D gene. Deletions cut 5 bases from V and 1 base from J, with 14 bases between. The CDR3 runs 15 residues. Germline CDR1 reads MNHEY; CDR2 reads SMNVEV (reference sequence). CDR3 protein: CASSPIQASQETQYF. Written as DNA, the CDR3 is TGTGCCAGCAGTCCCATCCAGGCTTCCCAAGAGACCCAGTACTTC.

V is TRBV25-1 and J is TRBJ2-2; 8 bases line up with TRBD1. V shed 6 bases, J shed 1 base, and the junction held 7 bases outside the gene matches. CDR3 size: 16 residues. Germline lookup yields CDR1 MGHDK and CDR2 SYGVNS. The CDR3 region has the DNA TGTGCCAGCAGACTACATGGGACAGGGAACACCGGGGAGCTGTTTTTT. Protein: CASRLHGTGNTGELFF. The variable domain in full, completed from reference TRBV25-1 and TRBJ2-2, reads EADIYQTPRYLVIGTGKKITLECSQTMGHDKMYWYQQDPGMELHLIHYSYGVNSTEKGDLSSESTVSRIRTEHFPLTLESARPSHTSQYLCASRLHGTGNTGELFFGEGSRLTVL.

This clone was detected a few times. The chain employs TRBV9 and TRBJ2-1; 7 bases fit TRBD1. J was trimmed by 0 bases and V by 4 bases; bases with no gene match: 4. This CDR3 spans 15 amino acids. Germline CDR1 is SGDLS and CDR2 is YYNGEE. The CDR3 nucleotides read TGTGCCAGCAGCCCGACAGGGAGCTCCTACAATGAGCAGTTCTTC. This encodes CASSPTGSSYNEQFF.

The gene calls are TRBV7-8 and TRBJ2-1; D unresolved. The CDR3 spans 20 residues. Germline CDR1 SGHVS, CDR2 FQNEAQ. The ends were cut back, 1 base at V and 0 bases at J, with 22 bases in the middle. The CDR3 loop is CASSLVISAFRPSSYNEQFF. The CDR3 DNA reads as TGTGCCAGCAGCTTAGTTATCTCAGCTTTCCGTCCGAGCTCCTACAATGAGCAGTTCTTC.

The gene calls are TRBV7-3 and TRBJ2-7, with TRBD1 matching 8 bases. Germline CDR1 reads SGHTA; CDR2 reads FQGTGA. The V gene end was trimmed by 6 bases and the J gene end by 6 bases; junction bases not matched to a gene: 10. This CDR3 has 14 amino acids. The CDR3 protein is CASSPTGAPSEQYF. The DNA of the CDR3 is TGTGCCAGCAGTCCGACAGGGGCCCCCTCCGAGCAGTACTTC.

The J gene is TRBJ2-4, the V gene TRBV1; the table's D call TRBD1 went unverified against the DNA. TRBV1 is annotated as a pseudogene. There are 16 residues in the CDR3. CDR3 sequence: CTSSQDEGAEQNIQYF. As DNA, the CDR3 is TGCACCAGCAGCCAAGATGAGGGGGCTGAGCAAAACATTCAGTACTTC.

The chain links TRBV28 to TRBJ2-1; 14 nucleotides line up with TRBD2. This CDR3 is 20 amino acids long. Per the germline V gene, CDR1 is MDHEN and CDR2 is SYDVKM. Unmatched junction bases numbered 17, after V lost 3 bases and J lost 7 bases. As DNA, the CDR3 is TGTGCCAGCAGTTTGGGGTTGGGACGGGGACTAGCGGGAGTTGAAAATGAGCAGTTCTTC. This encodes CASSLGLGRGLAGVENEQFF.

The chain employs TRBV15 and TRBJ2-5; 12 bases match TRBD1. Germline CDR1 and CDR2: LNHNV and YYDKDF (reference sequence). The CDR3 covers 14 residues. J was trimmed by 10 bases and V by 1 base; bases with no gene match: 4. CDR3 loop: CATSRAGQGAIQYF. In DNA form, the CDR3 reads TGTGCCACCAGCAGAGCGGGACAGGGGGCGATCCAGTACTTC.

The V and J genes are TRBV9 and TRBJ2-1; D is unclear. This CDR3 comprises 13 residues. The germline V gene has CDR1 SGDLS and CDR2 YYNGEE. The V end was cut by 4 bases, the J end by 7 bases, with 12 bases between. CDR3 DNA sequence: TGTGCCAGCAGCTTGGGATTGCGGAATGAGCAGTTCTTC. Its protein product is CASSLGLRNEQFF.

The J gene is TRBJ1-1, the V gene TRBV19; D is undetermined. Germline V gives CDR1 LNHDA, CDR2 SQIVND (reference sequence). V was cut by 1 base and J by 10 bases, with 7 bases left in between. The CDR3 loop spans 11 amino acids. DNA of the CDR3: TGTGCCAGTAGTATAGCTGGAAGAGCTTTCTTT. Amino acids: CASSIAGRAFF. The full variable domain, with the rest looked up from reference TRBV19 and TRBJ1-1, is DGGITQSPKYLFRKEGQNVTLSCEQNLNHDAMYWYRQDPGQGLRLIYYSQIVNDFQKGDIAEGYSVSREKKESFPLTVTSAQKNPTAFYLCASSIAGRAFFGQGTRLTVV.

CDR3 amino acids: CASKRGRDSDTQYF. Written as DNA, the CDR3 is TGTGCCAGCAAGAGGGGGAGAGACTCAGATACGCAGTATTTT. This sequence joins TRBV27 and TRBJ2-3, with a tentative D call TRBD1 (6 bases). V was trimmed by 7 bases and J by 4 bases, leaving 15 bases between them. Germline CDR1 is MNHEY and CDR2 is SMNVEV (reference sequence). The CDR3 totals 14 residues.

V usage is TRBV25-1 and J usage is TRBJ1-1, with D unresolved. CDR3 length: 13 residues. Germline CDR1 is MGHDK and CDR2 is SYGVNS. Deletions cut 3 bases from V and 0 bases from J, with 5 bases between. The DNA of the CDR3 is TGTGCCAGCAGTGAGGGGTTGAACACTGAAGCTTTCTTT. Translating gives CASSEGLNTEAFF. The full variable domain, with the rest looked up from reference TRBV25-1 and TRBJ1-1, is EADIYQTPRYLVIGTGKKITLECSQTMGHDKMYWYQQDPGMELHLIHYSYGVNSTEKGDLSSESTVSRIRTEHFPLTLESARPSHTSQYLCASSEGLNTEAFFGQGTRLTVV.

This clone was counted once. The gene calls are TRBV27 and TRBJ1-2; 10 nucleotides align to TRBD1. The germline CDR1 and CDR2 sequences are MNHEY and SMNVEV (reference sequence). This CDR3 contains 16 residues. With V trimmed by 5 bases and J by 4 bases, 10 bases remained unmatched. The CDR3 protein is CASSPAAGQGGYGYTF. Written as DNA, the CDR3 is TGTGCCAGCAGTCCAGCCGCAGGACAGGGGGGCTATGGCTACACCTTC.

This clone showed up just once. V is TRBV7-9 and J is TRBJ2-1, with 11 bases fitting TRBD2. The V gene end was trimmed by 5 bases and the J gene end by 3 bases; junction bases not matched to a gene: 6. Germline V gene data show CDR1 as SEHNR and CDR2 as FQNEAQ (reference sequence). CDR3 length: 16 amino acids. CDR3: CASSALAGGLYNEQFF. For the CDR3, the DNA is TGTGCCAGCAGCGCTTTAGCGGGAGGGCTCTACAATGAGCAGTTCTTC.

This chain links TRBV9 with TRBJ1-2; D possibly corresponds to TRBD1 (5 bases). V was cut by 1 base and J by 6 bases, with 22 bases left in between. The CDR3 consists of 17 residues. The germline V gene has CDR1 SGDLS and CDR2 YYNGEE. CDR3 sequence reads: CASSVTSRDPGPDGYTF. The CDR3 DNA follows: TGTGCCAGCAGCGTAACTTCCCGGGACCCCGGCCCCGATGGCTACACCTTC.

The chain recombines TRBV6-6 with TRBJ2-7, with 8 bases lining up with TRBD1. The CDR3 loop spans 15 amino acids. The V segment lost 2 bases and the J segment 6 bases; nucleotides outside the gene matches: 9. Germline lookup yields CDR1 MNHNY and CDR2 SVGAGI (reference sequence). This CDR3 is CASSYPRQGSSEQYF. CDR3 DNA sequence: TGTGCCAGCAGTTACCCCCGACAGGGGTCGAGCGAGCAGTACTTC.

CDR3: CASGAGSAFF. Here the CDR3 DNA reads TGTGCCAGCGGGGCGGGGTCGGCTTTCTTT. The chain has TRBV6-5 and TRBJ1-1, with D possibly being TRBD1 (5 bases). Germline-derived CDR1 and CDR2 are MNHEY and SVGAGI. This CDR3 region has 10 residues. Trimming took off 8 bases at V and 11 bases at J, with 12 bases between the two ends.

This chain connects TRBV14 to TRBJ2-3; 7 nucleotides align to TRBD2. The length of the CDR3 is 15 residues. Looked up from germline, CDR1 is SGHDN and CDR2 is FVKESK. The J segment lost 2 bases and the V segment lost 6 bases, leaving 8 bases of the junction unmatched. CDR3 amino acids: CASSLIGRATDTQYF. CDR3 nucleotides: TGTGCCAGCAGTCTCATTGGGAGGGCCACAGATACGCAGTATTTT.

The gene calls are TRBV7-8 and TRBJ1-5; D gene uncertain. The CDR3 covers 14 residues. The V end was cut by 3 bases, the J end by 10 bases, with 16 bases between. CDR1 is SGHVS, CDR2 FQNEAQ, per germline. The CDR3 region is CASSFHNLDRPQHF. The CDR3 nucleotides are TGTGCCAGCAGCTTCCACAACTTAGATCGACCCCAGCATTTT. Using reference TRBV7-8 and TRBJ1-5 for the parts outside the CDR3, the full variable domain is GAGVSQSPRYKVAKRGQDVALRCDPISGHVSLFWYQQALGQGPEFLTYFQNEAQLDKSGLPSDRFFAERPEGSVSTLKIQRTQQEDSAVYLCASSFHNLDRPQHFGDGTRLSIL.

This clone was seen a handful of times. The chain employs TRBV6-1 and TRBJ1-1; no clear D gene. V lost 5 bases to trimming and J lost 7 bases, with 8 bases between them. CDR1 is MNHNS, CDR2 SASEGT, per germline. The CDR3 has 11 residues. The CDR3 reads CASSQLIEAFF. The CDR3 DNA is TGTGCCAGCAGTCAACTCATTGAAGCTTTCTTT.

The rearrangement links TRBV9 to TRBJ2-5; TRBD1 matches 12 bases. Looked up from germline, CDR1 is SGDLS and CDR2 is YYNGEE. V was pared by 3 bases and J by 5 bases, with 11 bases of the junction left unmatched. The CDR3 length is 17 residues. The CDR3 sequence: CASSAAGTGGWGETQYF. The CDR3 DNA follows: TGTGCCAGCAGCGCAGCGGGGACAGGGGGCTGGGGGGAGACCCAGTACTTC.

This clone was seen more than once but under ten times. The rearrangement joins TRBV7-9 to TRBJ1-5; tentative D call: TRBD1 (5 bases). Germline V lookup: CDR1 SEHNR, CDR2 FQNEAQ (reference sequence). The CDR3 covers 13 residues. Deletions cut 10 bases from V and 1 base from J, with 11 bases between. The CDR3 here is CAIGAGSNQPQHF. In DNA, the CDR3 is TGTGCCATTGGGGCAGGGAGCAATCAGCCCCAGCATTTT.

This chain connects TRBV7-2 to TRBJ1-2; D is unclear. The CDR3 sequence is 14 residues long. Germline CDR1 SGHTA, CDR2 FQGNSA. Trimming pared 2 bases from V and 5 bases from J, leaving 12 bases between. The CDR3 is CASSLPRWDYGYTF. Written as DNA, the CDR3 is TGTGCCAGCAGCTTACCCCGTTGGGATTATGGCTACACCTTC.

The chain is built from TRBV5-6 and TRBJ2-1; perhaps TRBD1 as D (6 bases). Trimming shortened V by 1 base and J by 10 bases, and 6 bases separated the two germline ends. The germline V gene encodes CDR1 SGHDT and CDR2 YYEEEE. CDR3 length: 11 amino acids. The DNA for the CDR3 is TGTGCCAGCAGCTTGAGGGGGGAGCAGTTCTTC. This gives the protein CASSLRGEQFF.